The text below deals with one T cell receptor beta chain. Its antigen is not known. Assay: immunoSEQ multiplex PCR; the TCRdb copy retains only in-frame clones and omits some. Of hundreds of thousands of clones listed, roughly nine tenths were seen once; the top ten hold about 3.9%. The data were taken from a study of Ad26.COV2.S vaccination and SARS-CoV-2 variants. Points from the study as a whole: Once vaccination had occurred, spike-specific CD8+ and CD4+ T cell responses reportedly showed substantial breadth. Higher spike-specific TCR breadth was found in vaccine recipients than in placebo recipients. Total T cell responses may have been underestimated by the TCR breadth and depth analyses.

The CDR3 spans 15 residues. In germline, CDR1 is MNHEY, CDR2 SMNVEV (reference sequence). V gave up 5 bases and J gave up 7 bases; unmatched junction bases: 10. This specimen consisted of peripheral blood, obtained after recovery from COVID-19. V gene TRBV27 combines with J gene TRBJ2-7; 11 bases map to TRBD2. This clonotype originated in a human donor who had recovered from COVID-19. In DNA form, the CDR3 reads TGTGCCAGCAGTGCCGATAGCGGGGGGGCGTGGGAGCAGTACTTC. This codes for CASSADSGGAWEQYF.